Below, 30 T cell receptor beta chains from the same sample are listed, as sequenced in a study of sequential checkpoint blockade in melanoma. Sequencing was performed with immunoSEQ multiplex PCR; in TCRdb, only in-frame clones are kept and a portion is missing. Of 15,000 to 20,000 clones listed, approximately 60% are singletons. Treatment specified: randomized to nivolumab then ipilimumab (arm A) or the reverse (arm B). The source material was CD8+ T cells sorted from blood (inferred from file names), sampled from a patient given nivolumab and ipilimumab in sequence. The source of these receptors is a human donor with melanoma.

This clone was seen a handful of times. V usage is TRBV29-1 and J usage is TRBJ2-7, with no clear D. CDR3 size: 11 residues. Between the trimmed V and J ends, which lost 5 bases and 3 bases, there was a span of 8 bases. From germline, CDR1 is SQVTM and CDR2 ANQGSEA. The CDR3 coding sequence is TGCAGCGTTTACGACAACTACGAGCAGTACTTC. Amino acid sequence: CSVYDNYEQYF.

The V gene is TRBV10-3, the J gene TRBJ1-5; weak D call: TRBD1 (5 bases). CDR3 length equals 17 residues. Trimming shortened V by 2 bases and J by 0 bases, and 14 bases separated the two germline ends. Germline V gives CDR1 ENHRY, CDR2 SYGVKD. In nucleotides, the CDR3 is TGTGCCATCAGTGAGAGATGGGGAGGGGATAGCAATCAGCCCCAGCATTTT. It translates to CAISERWGGDSNQPQHF.

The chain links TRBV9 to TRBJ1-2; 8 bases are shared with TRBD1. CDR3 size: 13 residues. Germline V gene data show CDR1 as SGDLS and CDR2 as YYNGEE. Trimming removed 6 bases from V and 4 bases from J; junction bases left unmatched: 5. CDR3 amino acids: CASTGQGAYGYTF. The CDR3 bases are TGTGCCAGCACCGGACAGGGTGCCTATGGCTACACCTTC. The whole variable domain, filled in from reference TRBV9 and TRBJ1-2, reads DSGVTQTPKHLITATGQRVTLRCSPRSGDLSVYWYQQSLDQGLQFLIQYYNGEERAKGNILERFSAQQFPDLHSELNLSSLELGDSALYFCASTGQGAYGYTFGSGTRLTVV.

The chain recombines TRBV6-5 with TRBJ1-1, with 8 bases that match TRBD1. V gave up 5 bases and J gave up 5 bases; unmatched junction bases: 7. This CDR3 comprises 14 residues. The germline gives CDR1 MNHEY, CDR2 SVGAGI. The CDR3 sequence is CASSRDRRGTEAFF. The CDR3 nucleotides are TGTGCCAGCAGTAGGGACAGGAGGGGGACTGAAGCTTTCTTT.

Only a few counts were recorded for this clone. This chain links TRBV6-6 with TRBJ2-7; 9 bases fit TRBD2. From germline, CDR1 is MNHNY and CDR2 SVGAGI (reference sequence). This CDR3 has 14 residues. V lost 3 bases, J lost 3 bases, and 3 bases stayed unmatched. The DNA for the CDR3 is TGTGCCAGCAGTTATAGCGGGGGCCTCTACGAGCAGTACTTC. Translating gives CASSYSGGLYEQYF.

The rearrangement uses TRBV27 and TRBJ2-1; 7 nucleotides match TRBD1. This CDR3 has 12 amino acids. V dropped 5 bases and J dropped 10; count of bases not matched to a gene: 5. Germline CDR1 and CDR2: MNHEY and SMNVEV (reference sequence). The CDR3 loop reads CASSPTGVEQFF. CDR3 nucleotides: TGTGCCAGCAGTCCTACAGGGGTCGAGCAGTTCTTC.

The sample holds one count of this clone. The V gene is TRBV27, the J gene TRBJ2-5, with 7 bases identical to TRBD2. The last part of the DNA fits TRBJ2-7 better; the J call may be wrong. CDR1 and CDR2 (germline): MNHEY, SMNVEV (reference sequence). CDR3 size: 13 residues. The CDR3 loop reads CATRLAPNYEQYF. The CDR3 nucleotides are TGTGCCACCCGACTAGCACCGAACTACGAGCAGTACTTC.

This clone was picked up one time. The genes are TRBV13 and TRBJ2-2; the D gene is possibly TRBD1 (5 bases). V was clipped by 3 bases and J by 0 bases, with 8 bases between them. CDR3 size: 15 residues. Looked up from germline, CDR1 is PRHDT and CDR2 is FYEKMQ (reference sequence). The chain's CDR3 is CASSLGLANTGELFF. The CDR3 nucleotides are TGTGCCAGCAGCTTGGGGCTAGCGAACACCGGGGAGCTGTTTTTT.

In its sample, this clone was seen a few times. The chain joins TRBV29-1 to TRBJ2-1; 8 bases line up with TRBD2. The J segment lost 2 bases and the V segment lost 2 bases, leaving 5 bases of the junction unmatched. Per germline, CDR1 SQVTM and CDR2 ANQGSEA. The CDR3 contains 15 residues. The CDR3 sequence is CSVESRGEPYNEQFF. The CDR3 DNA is TGCAGCGTTGAATCGCGGGGGGAACCCTACAATGAGCAGTTCTTC.

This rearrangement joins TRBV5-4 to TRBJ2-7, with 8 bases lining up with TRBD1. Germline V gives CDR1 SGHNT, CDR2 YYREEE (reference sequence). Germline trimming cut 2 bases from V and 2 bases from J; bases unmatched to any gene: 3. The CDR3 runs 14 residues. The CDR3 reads CASSFGQGPYEQYF. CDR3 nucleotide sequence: TGTGCCAGCAGCTTTGGACAGGGCCCCTACGAGCAGTACTTC.

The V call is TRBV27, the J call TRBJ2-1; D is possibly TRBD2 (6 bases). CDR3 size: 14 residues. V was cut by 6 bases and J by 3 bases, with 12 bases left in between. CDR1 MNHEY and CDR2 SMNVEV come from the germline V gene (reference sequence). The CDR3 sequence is CASSLGGIYNEQFF. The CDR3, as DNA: TGTGCCAGCAGCCTAGGAGGGATCTACAATGAGCAGTTCTTC.

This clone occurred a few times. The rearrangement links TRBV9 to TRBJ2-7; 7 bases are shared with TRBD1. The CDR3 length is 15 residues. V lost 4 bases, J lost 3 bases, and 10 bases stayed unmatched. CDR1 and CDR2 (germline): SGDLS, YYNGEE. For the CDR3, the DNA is TGTGCCAGCAGCCAAACTTCGGGACAGTACTACGAGCAGTACTTC. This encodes CASSQTSGQYYEQYF. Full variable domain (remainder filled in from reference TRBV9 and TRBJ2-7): DSGVTQTPKHLITATGQRVTLRCSPRSGDLSVYWYQQSLDQGLQFLIQYYNGEERAKGNILERFSAQQFPDLHSELNLSSLELGDSALYFCASSQTSGQYYEQYFGPGTRLTVT.

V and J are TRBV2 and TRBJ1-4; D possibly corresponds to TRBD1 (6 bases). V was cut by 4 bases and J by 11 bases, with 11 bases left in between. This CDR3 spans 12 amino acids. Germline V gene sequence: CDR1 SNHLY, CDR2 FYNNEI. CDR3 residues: CASSGTTGKLFF. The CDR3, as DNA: TGTGCCAGCAGTGGAACCACAGGGAAACTGTTTTTT.

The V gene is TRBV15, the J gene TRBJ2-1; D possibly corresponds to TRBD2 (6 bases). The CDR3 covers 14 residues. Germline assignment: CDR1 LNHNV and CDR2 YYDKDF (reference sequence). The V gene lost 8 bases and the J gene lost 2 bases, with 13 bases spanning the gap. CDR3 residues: CATLPGRAYNEQFF. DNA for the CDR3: TGTGCCACCCTCCCCGGGAGAGCCTACAATGAGCAGTTCTTC.

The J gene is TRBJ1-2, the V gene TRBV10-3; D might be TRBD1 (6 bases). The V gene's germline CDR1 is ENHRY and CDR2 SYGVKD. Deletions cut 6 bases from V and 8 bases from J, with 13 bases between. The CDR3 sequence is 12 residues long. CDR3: CAIRTGADGYTF. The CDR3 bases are TGTGCCATCAGGACAGGAGCCGACGGCTACACCTTC.

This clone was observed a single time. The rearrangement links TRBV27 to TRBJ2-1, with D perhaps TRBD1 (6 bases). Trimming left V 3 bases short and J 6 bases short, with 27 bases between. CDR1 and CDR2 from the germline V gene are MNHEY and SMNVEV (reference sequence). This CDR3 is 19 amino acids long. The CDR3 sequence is CASSFRPPEGHGPGNEQFF. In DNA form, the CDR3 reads TGTGCCAGCAGTTTTCGGCCGCCAGAGGGACACGGTCCGGGCAATGAGCAGTTCTTC.

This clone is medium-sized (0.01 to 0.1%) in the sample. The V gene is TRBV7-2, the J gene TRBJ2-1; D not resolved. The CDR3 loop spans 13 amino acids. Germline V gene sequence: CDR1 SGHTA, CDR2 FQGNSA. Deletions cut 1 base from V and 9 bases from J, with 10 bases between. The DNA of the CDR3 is TGTGCCAGCAGCTTAGGCTCGCGTAGTGAGCAGTTCTTC. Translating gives CASSLGSRSEQFF.

CDR3 nucleotides: TGTGCCAGCAATCCCAGGGGAAAGTCGAACACCGGGGAGCTGTTTTTT. The encoded protein is CASNPRGKSNTGELFF. The chain couples TRBV7-9 to TRBJ2-2, with D maybe TRBD1 (6 bases). The CDR3 extends over 16 amino acids. Germline CDR1 reads SEHNR; CDR2 reads FQNEAQ (reference sequence). Trimming took 7 bases from V and 0 from J, leaving 15 bases between them.

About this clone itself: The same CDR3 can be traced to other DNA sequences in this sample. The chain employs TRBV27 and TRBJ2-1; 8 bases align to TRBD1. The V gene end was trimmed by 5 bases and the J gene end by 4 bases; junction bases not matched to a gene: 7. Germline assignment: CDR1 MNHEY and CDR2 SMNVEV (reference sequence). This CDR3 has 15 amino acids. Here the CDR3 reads CASSPGTGGYNEQFF. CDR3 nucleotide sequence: TGTGCCAGCAGTCCCGGGACAGGAGGGTACAATGAGCAGTTCTTC.

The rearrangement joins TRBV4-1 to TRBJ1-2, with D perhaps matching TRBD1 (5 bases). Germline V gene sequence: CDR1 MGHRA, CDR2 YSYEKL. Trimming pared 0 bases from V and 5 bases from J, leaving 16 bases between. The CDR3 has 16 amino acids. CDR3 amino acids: CASSQEGGGLGYGYTF. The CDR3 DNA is TGCGCCAGCAGCCAAGAGGGGGGAGGGCTAGGGTATGGCTACACCTTC.

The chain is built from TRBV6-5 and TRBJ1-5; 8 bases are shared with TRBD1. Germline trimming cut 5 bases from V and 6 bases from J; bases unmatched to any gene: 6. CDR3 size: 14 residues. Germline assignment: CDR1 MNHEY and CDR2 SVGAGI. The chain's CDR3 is CASSIQGAGQPQHF. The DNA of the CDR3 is TGTGCCAGCAGTATCCAGGGGGCGGGTCAGCCCCAGCATTTT.

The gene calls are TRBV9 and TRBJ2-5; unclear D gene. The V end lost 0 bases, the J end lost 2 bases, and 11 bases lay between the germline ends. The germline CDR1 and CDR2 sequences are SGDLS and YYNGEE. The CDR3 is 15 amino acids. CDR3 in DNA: TGTGCCAGCAGCGTAGGAGGCGTAGATCAAGAGACCCAGTACTTC. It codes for CASSVGGVDQETQYF.

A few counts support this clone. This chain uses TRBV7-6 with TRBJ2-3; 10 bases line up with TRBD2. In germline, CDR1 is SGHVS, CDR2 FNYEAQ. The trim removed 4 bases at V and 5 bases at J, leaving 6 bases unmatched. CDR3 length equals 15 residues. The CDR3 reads CASSSIAGGGDTQYF. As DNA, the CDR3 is TGTGCCAGCAGCTCCATAGCGGGAGGTGGAGATACGCAGTATTTT.

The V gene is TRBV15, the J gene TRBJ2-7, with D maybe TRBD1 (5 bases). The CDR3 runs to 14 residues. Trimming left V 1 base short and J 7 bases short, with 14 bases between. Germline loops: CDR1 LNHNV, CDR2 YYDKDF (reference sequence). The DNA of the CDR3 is TGTGCCACCAGCAGAGTGAGCAGGGATCGGGAGCAGTACTTC. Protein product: CATSRVSRDREQYF.

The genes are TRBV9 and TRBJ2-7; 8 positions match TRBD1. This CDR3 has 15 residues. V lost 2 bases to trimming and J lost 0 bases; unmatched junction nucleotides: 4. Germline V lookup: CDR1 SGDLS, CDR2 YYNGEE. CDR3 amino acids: CASSVGQGLSYEQYF. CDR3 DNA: TGTGCCAGCAGCGTCGGACAGGGCCTCTCCTACGAGCAGTACTTC.

Here the CDR3 reads CASSPGLAGVETQYF. CDR3 DNA sequence: TGTGCCAGCAGCCCGGGACTAGCGGGAGTGGAGACCCAGTACTTC. This rearrangement joins TRBV7-9 to TRBJ2-5; 14 nucleotides agree with TRBD2. This CDR3 comprises 15 residues. The ends lost 5 bases at V and 5 bases at J; junction bases unmatched: 4. Germline CDR1 reads SEHNR; CDR2 reads FQNEAQ (reference sequence).

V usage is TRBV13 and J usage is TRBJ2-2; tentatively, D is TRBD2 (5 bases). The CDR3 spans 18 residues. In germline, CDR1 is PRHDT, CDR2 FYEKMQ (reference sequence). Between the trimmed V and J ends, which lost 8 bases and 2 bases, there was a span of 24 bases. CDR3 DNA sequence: TGTGCCAGCCGGTCCCAGCCGCTAGGGCTAGCTAACACCGGGGAGCTGTTTTTT. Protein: CASRSQPLGLANTGELFF.

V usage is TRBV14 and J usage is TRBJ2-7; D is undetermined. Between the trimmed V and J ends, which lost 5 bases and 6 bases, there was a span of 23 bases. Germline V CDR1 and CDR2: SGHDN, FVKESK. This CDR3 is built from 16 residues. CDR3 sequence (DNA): TGTGCCAGCAGCTTGGCCAGTGCCCGGCGGCCTGCCGAGCAGTACTTC. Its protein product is CASSLASARRPAEQYF.

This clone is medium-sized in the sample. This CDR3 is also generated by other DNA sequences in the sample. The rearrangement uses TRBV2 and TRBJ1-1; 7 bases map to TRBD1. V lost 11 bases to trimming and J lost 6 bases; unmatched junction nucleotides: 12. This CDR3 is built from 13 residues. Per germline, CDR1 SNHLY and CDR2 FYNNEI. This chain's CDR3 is CASSSRGLAEAFF. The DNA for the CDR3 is TGTGCCTCCTCCTCTAGGGGGCTGGCTGAAGCTTTCTTT.

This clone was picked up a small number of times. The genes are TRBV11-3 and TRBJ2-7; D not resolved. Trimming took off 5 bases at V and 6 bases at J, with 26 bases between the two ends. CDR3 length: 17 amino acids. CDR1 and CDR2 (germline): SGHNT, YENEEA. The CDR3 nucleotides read TGTGCCAGCAGCCAGAGAGGAAACATCCCAAGTCGAGGCGAGCAGTACTTC. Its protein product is CASSQRGNIPSRGEQYF.